This T cell receptor beta chain came from a study of blood T cell repertoires in COVID-19. At the level of the study: The United States, Italy and Spain were the sources of the acute and convalescent COVID-19 samples.

This CDR3 is 13 amino acids long. The V gene's germline CDR1 is MDHEN and CDR2 SYDVKM. V was clipped by 4 bases and J by 4 bases, with 10 bases between them. Self-reported history from a screening survey and questionnaire set each donor's cohort. TCRdb's copy holds only in-frame clones and misses some; the assay was immunoSEQ multiplex PCR. Here the sample spans about 260,000 clones, around four fifths being singletons. The receptor's source is a young man with acute COVID-19. What was sequenced was PBMCs or T cells enriched from blood (not recorded which). The chain carries TRBV28 and TRBJ1-2, with D hard to call. CDR3 in DNA: TGTGCCAGCAGTTGGAGGGCAGGCTATGGCTACACCTTC. Amino acids: CASSWRAGYGYTF.